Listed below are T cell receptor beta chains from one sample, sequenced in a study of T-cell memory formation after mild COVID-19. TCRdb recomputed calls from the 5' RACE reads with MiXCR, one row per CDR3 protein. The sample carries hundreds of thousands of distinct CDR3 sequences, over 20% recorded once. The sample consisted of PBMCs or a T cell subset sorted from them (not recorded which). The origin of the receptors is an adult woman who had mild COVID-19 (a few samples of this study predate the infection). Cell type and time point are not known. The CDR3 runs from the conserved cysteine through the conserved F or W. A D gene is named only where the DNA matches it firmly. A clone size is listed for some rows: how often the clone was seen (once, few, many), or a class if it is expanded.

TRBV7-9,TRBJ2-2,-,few,TGTGCCAGCAACTACGCGGTCGGGGAGCTGTTTTTT,CASNYAVGELFF
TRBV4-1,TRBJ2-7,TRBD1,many,TGCGCCAGCAGCACGGACAGGGTCTGGGACGAGCAGTACTTC,CASSTDRVWDEQYF
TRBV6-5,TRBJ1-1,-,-,TGTGCCAGCAGCTCAGGGCCCTTGAACACTGAAGCTTTCTTT,CASSSGPLNTEAFF
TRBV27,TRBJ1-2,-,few,TGTGCCAGCACCCGGGCAGGGTCCAACTATGGCTACACCTTC,CASTRAGSNYGYTF
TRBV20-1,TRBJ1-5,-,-,TGCAGTGCTACCGAATGGGATCTTGGGGCGAATCAGCCCCAGCATTTT,CSATEWDLGANQPQHF
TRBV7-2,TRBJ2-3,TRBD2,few,TGTGCCAGCAGCTCGGGGGGGCTAGCGGGGTTAGATACGCAGTATTTT,CASSSGGLAGLDTQYF
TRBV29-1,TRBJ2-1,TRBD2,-,TGCAGCGTTGGGCTAGCGGGAGGGCCTGGATTCTTC,CSVGLAGGPGFF
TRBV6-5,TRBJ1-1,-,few,TGTGCCAGCAGTTACATCGCCGGGGACACTGAAGCTTTCTTT,CASSYIAGDTEAFF
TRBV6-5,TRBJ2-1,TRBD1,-,TGTGCCAGCAGTTCTGACAGGGACACGGGCGGGGAGCAGTTCTTC,CASSSDRDTGGEQFF
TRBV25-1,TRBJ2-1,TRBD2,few,TGTGCCAGCACCCCAGGGCGGGAGGGCAGCAATGAGCAGTTCTTC,CASTPGREGSNEQFF